This entry lists 7 T cell receptor beta chains sequenced from one sample in a study of CD8+CD57+ T cells in acquired aplastic anemia. Genomic DNA constituted the template upon which TCR beta VDJ and CDR3 profiling was performed. TCRdb reprocessed the reads via MiXCR and lists one record per CDR3 protein. The table records approximately 150,000 distinct CDR3 sequences, 40% to 55% of them present only once. Patients sequenced had flow cytometry evidence of CD8+CD57+ cell expansion. What was sequenced was sorted CD4+, CD8+, or CD8+CD57+ T cells (not recorded which) from PBMCs. Receptors originate from a human donor with aplastic anemia.

This clonotype was counted only a few times. The gene calls are TRBV29-1 and TRBJ2-7; D unresolved. The length of the CDR3 is 12 residues. V was pared by 0 bases and J by 2 bases, with 5 bases between. Germline CDR1 and CDR2: SQVTM and ANQGSEA. The DNA for the CDR3 is TGCAGCGTTGAAGACGGCACCTACGAGCAGTACTTC. The encoded protein is CSVEDGTYEQYF.

This clonotype appeared a few times. This rearrangement joins TRBV14 to TRBJ1-6, with 7 bases identical to TRBD1. This CDR3 has 15 residues. Germline CDR1 reads SGHDN; CDR2 reads FVKESK. After removal of 8 bases from V and 9 bases from J, the junction contained 13 bases not matched to a gene. The CDR3 reads CASSPETGIGSPLHF. CDR3 DNA sequence: TGTGCCAGCTCACCAGAGACAGGGATCGGTTCACCCCTCCACTTT.

In regard to this clonotype: Its ends do not fully match the called genes, so a read error is possible. The chain has TRBV15 and TRBJ2-1; 7 positions match TRBD2. CDR1 LNHNV and CDR2 YYDKDF come from the germline V gene (reference sequence). The CDR3 runs to 17 residues. The CDR3 protein is CATSKGTNGRSHNEQSF. The CDR3 nucleotides read TGTGCCACCAGCAAGGGGACTAACGGGAGGTCCCACAATGAGCAGTCCTTC.

This clonotype was seen ten or more times. J is TRBJ2-1 and V is TRBV29-1; possible D gene TRBD2, 6 bases. Germline CDR1 reads SQVTM; CDR2 reads ANQGSEA. V shed 4 bases and J shed 9 bases, with 16 bases lying between them. This CDR3 is 13 amino acids long. The CDR3 DNA reads TGCAGCGTTGCCACTAGATTTAGCGGTGAGCAGTTCTTC. This encodes CSVATRFSGEQFF.

The rearrangement joins TRBV29-1 to TRBJ2-1; tentatively, D is TRBD1 (6 bases). Trimming cost V 6 bases and J 1 base, with 10 bases left between them. Germline CDR1 is SQVTM and CDR2 is ANQGSEA. The CDR3 sequence is 13 residues long. The CDR3 bases are TGCAGCGTCGTAGGGGGATCCTACAATGAGCAGTTCTTC. Protein: CSVVGGSYNEQFF.

This clonotype was counted at least ten times. The V and J genes are TRBV3-1 and TRBJ1-2; D is unclear. The germline V and J ends were trimmed by 4 bases and 7 bases, with 10 bases remaining between them. CDR1 and CDR2 from the germline V gene are LGHDT and YNNKEL (reference sequence). CDR3 size: 12 residues. The DNA for the CDR3 is TGTGCCAGCAGCCTTAAGTCGGGTGGCTACACCTTC. This encodes CASSLKSGGYTF.

As to this clonotype: The junction departs from the called germline gene at one end, perhaps through a read error. V gene TRBV24-1 combines with J gene TRBJ2-7; 13 nucleotides align to TRBD2. Per the germline V gene, CDR1 is KGHDR and CDR2 is SFDVKD. This CDR3 contains 12 residues. The CDR3, as DNA: TGCGCCGCCGGGACTAGCGGGGTCAAGCAGTACTTC. Translated: CAAGTSGVKQYF.